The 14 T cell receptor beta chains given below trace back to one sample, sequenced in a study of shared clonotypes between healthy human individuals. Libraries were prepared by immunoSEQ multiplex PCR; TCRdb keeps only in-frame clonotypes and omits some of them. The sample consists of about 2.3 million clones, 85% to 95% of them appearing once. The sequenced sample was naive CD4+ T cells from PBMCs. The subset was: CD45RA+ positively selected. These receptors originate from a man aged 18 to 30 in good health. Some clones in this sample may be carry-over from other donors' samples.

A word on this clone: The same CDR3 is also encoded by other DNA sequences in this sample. The CDR3 nucleotides are TGCAGCGTTGACGGAACGGATAACACAGATACGCAGTATTTT. Translated, it gives CSVDGTDNTDTQYF. This rearrangement joins TRBV29-1 to TRBJ2-3, with no clear D. This CDR3 is built from 14 residues. Trimming removed 3 bases at V and 2 bases at J, with 12 bases between. Germline-derived CDR1 and CDR2 are SQVTM and ANQGSEA.

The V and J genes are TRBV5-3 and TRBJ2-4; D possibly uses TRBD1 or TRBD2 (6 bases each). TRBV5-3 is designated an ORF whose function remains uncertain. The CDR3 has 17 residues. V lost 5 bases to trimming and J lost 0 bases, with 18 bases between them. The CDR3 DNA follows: TGTGCCAGAAGGGAGGGACACTCCATAATAGCCAAAAACATTCAGTACTTC. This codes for CARREGHSIIAKNIQYF.

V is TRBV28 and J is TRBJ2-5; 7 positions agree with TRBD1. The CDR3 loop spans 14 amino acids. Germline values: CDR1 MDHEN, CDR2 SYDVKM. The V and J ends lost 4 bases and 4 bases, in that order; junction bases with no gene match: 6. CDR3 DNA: TGTGCCAGCAGTTCTACACAGGGGAGAGAGACCCAGTACTTC. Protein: CASSSTQGRETQYF.

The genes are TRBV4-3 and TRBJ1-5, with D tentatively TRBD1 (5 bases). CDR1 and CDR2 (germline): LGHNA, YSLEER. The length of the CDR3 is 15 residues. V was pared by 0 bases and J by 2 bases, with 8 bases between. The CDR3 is CASSQDARGNQPQHF. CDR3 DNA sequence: TGCGCCAGCAGCCAAGATGCCAGGGGCAATCAGCCCCAGCATTTT.

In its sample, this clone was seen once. The CDR3 nucleotides read TGTGCCAGCAGTTTAAATTCAGCCTCTGGAAACACCATATATTTT. Its protein is CASSLNSASGNTIYF. This sequence joins TRBV28 and TRBJ1-3; D gene unclear. CDR1 is MDHEN and CDR2 is SYDVKM in the germline V gene. V shed 2 bases and J shed 0 bases, with 8 bases lying between them. The CDR3 length is 15 residues.

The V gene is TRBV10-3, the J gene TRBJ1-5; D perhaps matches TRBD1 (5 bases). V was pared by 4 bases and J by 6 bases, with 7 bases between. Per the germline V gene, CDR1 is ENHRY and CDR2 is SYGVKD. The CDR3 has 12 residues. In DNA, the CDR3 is TGTGCCATCAGTGTCGGGGGTCAGCCCCAGCATTTT. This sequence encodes CAISVGGQPQHF.

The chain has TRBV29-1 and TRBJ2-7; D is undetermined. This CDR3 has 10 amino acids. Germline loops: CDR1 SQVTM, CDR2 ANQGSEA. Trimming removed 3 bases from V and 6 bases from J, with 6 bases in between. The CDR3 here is CSVEGTEQYF. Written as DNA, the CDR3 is TGCAGCGTTGAGGGCACCGAGCAGTACTTC.

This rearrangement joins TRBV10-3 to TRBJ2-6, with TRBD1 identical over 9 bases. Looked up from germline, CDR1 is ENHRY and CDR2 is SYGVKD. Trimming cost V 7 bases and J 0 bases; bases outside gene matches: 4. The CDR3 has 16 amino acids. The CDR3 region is CAIMPGQGSGANVLTF. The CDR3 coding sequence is TGTGCCATCATGCCGGGACAGGGCTCTGGGGCCAACGTCCTGACTTTC.

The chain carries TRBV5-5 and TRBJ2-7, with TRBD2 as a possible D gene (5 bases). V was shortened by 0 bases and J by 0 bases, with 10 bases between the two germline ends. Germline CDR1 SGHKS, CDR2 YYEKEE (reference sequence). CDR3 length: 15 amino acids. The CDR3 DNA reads TGTGCCAGCAGCTTGGACGGAGGTTCCTCCTACGAGCAGTACTTC. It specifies CASSLDGGSSYEQYF.

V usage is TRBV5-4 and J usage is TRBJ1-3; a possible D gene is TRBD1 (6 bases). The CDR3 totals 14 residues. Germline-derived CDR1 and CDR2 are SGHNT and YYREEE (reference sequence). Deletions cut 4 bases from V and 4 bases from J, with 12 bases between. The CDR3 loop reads CASSPRDTGNTIYF. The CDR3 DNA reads TGTGCCAGCAGCCCACGGGACACCGGAAACACCATATATTTT.

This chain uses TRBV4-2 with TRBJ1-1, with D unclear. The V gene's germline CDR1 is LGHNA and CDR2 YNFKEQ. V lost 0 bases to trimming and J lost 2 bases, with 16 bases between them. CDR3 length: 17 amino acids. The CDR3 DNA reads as TGTGCCAGCAGCCAAGATAGGTTGAGGGTGACAAACACTGAAGCTTTCTTT. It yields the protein CASSQDRLRVTNTEAFF.

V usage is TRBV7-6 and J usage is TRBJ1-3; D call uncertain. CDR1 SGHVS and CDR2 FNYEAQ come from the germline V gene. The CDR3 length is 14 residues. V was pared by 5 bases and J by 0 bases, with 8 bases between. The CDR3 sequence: CASSPGVSGNTIYF. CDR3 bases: TGTGCCAGCAGCCCGGGTGTCTCTGGAAACACCATATATTTT. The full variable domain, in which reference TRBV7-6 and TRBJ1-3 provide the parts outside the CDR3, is GAGVSQSPRYKVTKRGQDVALRCDPISGHVSLYWYRQALGQGPEFLTYFNYEAQQDKSGLPNDRFSAERPEGSISTLTIQRTEQRDSAMYRCASSPGVSGNTIYFGEGSWLTVV.

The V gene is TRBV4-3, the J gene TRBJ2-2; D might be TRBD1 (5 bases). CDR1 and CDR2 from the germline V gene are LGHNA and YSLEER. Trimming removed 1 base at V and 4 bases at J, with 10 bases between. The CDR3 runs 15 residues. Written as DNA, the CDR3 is TGCGCCAGCAGCCAAGCCAGGGTACGCACCGGGGAGCTGTTTTTT. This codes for CASSQARVRTGELFF.

Here the CDR3 DNA reads TGTGCCAGCAGTTTATGGGGGCCAAGCTACGAGCAGTACTTC. Residues: CASSLWGPSYEQYF. The chain couples TRBV28 to TRBJ2-7; D might be TRBD1 (5 bases). This CDR3 is built from 14 residues. CDR1 and CDR2 (germline): MDHEN, SYDVKM. Between the trimmed V and J ends, which lost 0 bases and 3 bases, there was a span of 9 bases.